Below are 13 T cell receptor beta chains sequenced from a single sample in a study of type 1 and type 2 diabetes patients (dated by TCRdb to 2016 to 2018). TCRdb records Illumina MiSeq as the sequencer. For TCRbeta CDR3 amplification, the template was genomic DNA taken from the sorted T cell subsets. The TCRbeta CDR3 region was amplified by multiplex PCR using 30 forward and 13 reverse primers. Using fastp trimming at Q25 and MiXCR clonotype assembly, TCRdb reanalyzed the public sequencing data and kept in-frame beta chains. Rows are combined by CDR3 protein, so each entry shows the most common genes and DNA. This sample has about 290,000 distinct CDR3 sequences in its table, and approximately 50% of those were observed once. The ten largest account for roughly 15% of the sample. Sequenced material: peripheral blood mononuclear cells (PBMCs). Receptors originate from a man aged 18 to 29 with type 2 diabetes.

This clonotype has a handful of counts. CDR3 sequence: CSVEGQGPGELFF. The CDR3 DNA follows: TGCAGCGTTGAAGGGCAGGGTCCCGGGGAGCTGTTTTTT. This chain uses TRBV29-1 with TRBJ2-2; a weak D match, TRBD1 (5 bases). Looked up from germline, CDR1 is SQVTM and CDR2 is ANQGSEA. The CDR3 is made up of 13 amino acids. V dropped 1 base and J dropped 6 bases, with 9 bases sitting between them.

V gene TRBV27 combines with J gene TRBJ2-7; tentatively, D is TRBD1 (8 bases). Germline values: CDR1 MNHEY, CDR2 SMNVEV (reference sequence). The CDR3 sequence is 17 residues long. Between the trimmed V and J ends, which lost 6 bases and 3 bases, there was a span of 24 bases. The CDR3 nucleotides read TGTGCCAGCAGACAACTTGGGGGGGGACAGGTATTCTACGAGCAGTACTTC. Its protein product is CASRQLGGGQVFYEQYF.

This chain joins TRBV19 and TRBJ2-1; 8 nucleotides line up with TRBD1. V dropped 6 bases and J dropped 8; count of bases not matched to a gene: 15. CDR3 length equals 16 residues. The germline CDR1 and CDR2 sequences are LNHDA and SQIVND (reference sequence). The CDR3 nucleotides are TGTGCCAGTAGCCGAACCGGGACAGGAGTGGTGGATGAGCAGTTCTTC. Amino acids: CASSRTGTGVVDEQFF.

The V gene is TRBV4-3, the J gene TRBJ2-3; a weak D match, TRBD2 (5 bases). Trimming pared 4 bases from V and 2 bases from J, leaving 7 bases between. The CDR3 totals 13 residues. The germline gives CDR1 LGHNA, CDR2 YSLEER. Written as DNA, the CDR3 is TGCGCCAGCAGCCCAGACTACACAGATACGCAGTATTTT. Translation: CASSPDYTDTQYF.

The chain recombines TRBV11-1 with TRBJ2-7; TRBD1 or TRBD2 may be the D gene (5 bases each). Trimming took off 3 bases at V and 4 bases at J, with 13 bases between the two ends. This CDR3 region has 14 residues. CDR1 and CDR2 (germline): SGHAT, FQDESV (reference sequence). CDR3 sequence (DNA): TGTGCCAGCAGCTTGAACAGGAGGTTTTACGAGCAGTACTTC. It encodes CASSLNRRFYEQYF.

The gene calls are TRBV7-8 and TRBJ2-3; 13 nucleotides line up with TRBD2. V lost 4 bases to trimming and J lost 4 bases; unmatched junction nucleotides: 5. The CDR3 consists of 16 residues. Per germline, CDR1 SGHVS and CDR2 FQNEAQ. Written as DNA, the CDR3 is TGTGCCAGCAGCTCCCACGGACTAGCGGGAGCAGATACGCAGTATTTT. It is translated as CASSSHGLAGADTQYF.

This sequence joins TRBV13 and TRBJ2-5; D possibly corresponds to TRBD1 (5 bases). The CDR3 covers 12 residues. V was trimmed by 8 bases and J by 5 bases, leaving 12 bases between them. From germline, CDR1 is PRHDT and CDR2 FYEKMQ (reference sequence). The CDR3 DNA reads TGTGCCAGCCAAGGGGCCGGGGAGACCCAGTACTTC. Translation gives CASQGAGETQYF.

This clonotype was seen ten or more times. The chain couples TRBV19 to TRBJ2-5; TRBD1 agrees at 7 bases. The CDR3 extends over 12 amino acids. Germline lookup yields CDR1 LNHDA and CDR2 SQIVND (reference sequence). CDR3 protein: CAAGTAKETQYF. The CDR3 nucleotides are TGTGCAGCCGGGACAGCAAAAGAGACCCAGTACTTC.

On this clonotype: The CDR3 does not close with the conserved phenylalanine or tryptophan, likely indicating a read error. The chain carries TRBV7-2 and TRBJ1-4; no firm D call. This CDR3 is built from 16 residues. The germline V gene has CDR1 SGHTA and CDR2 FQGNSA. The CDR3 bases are TGTGCCAGCGGCTTAGAGGCGAGAGGTTTAATGGAAAAACTGTTTCTT. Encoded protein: CASGLEARGLMEKLFL.

Here the CDR3 DNA reads TGTGCCAGCAGTGAAACCTATGGCTACACCTTC. The encoded protein is CASSETYGYTF. The chain recombines TRBV25-1 with TRBJ1-2; D call uncertain. Germline lookup yields CDR1 MGHDK and CDR2 SYGVNS. With 2 bases removed from V and 4 bases from J, the gap between germline ends came to 2 bases. The CDR3 runs to 11 residues.

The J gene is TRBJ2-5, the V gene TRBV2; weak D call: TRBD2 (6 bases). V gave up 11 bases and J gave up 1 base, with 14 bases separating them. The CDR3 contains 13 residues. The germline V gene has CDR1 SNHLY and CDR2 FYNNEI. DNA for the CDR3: TGTGCCCGCCGGGACTGGGGCCAAGAGACCCAGTACTTC. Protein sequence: CARRDWGQETQYF. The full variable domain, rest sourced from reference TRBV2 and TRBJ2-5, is EPEVTQTPSHQVTQMGQEVILRCVPISNHLYFYWYRQILGQKVEFLVSFYNNEISEKSEIFDDQFSVERPDGSNFTLKIRSTKLEDSAMYFCARRDWGQETQYFGPGTRLLVL.

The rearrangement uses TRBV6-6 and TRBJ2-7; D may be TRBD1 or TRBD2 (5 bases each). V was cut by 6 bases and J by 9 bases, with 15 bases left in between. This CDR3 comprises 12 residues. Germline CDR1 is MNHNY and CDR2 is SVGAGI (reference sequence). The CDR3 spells CASRGESTVQYF. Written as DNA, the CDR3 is TGTGCCAGCAGGGGGGAATCGACAGTGCAGTACTTC.

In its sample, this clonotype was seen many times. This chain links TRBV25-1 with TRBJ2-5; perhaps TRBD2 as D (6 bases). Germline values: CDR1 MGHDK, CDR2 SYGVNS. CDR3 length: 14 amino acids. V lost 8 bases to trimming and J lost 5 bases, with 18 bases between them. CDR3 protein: CASAEGSRSETQYF. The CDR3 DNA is TGTGCCAGCGCGGAGGGGAGTAGGTCCGAGACCCAGTACTTC.